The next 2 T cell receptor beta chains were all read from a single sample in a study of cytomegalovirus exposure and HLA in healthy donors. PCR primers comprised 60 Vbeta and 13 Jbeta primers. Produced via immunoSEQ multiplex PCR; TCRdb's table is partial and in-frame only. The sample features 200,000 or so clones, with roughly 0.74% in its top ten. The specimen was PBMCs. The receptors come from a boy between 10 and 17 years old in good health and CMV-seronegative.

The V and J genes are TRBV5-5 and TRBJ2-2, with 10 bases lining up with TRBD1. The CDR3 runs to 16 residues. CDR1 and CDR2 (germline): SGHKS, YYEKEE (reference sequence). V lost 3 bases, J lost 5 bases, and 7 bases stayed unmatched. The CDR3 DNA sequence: TGTGCCAGCAGCTCAAACCGGGACAGGGGAACCGGGGAGCTGTTTTTT. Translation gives CASSSNRDRGTGELFF.

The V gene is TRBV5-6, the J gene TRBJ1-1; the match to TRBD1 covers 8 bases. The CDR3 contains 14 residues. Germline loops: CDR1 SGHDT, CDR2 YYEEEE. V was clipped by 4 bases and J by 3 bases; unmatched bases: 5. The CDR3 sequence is CASSNNRGDTEAFF. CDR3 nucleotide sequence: TGTGCCAGCAGCAACAACAGGGGGGACACTGAAGCTTTCTTT.